These T cell receptor beta chains were read from a single sample in a study of T cells in localized non-small cell lung cancer. Repertoires were generated with immunoSEQ multiplex PCR, while TCRdb's copy carries only in-frame clones and drops some. The sample shows 2,100 or so clones, approximately 20% of them seen only once. Sample: lung tumor tissue, taken before any cancer treatment. The receptor set was obtained from a man between 40 and 70 years old with stage I squamous cell lung carcinoma. The CDR3 runs from the conserved cysteine through the conserved F or W. D genes are given only for firm matches. The size of a clone is reported for some rows only, either as once, few or many, or as a class for expanded clones.

.,16,few,TRBJ1-5,TRBV15,CATSRKGVVGNQPQHF,TGTGCCACCAGCAGAAAAGGGGTGGTTGGCAATCAGCCCCAGCATTTT
.,14,few,TRBJ2-5,TRBV28,CASRAYREGETQYF,TGTGCCAGCAGGGCATACAGGGAAGGGGAGACCCAGTACTTC
.,12,few,TRBJ1-1,TRBV12-5,CASNKDLGEAFF,TGTGCCAGCAACAAGGACCTGGGTGAAGCTTTCTTT
TRBD1,15,few,TRBJ1-2,TRBV11-3,CASSLGPDRGGGYTF,TGTGCCAGCAGCTTAGGCCCCGACAGGGGCGGCGGCTACACCTTC
TRBD1,14,few,TRBJ1-4,TRBV11-3,CASSPQGGHEKLFF,TGTGCCAGCAGCCCACAGGGGGGCCATGAAAAACTGTTTTTT
.,18,.,TRBJ2-2,TRBV12-5,CASGRTRDGETNTGELFF,TGTGCTAGTGGTAGAACCCGGGACGGTGAGACTAACACCGGGGAGCTGTTTTTT
.,12,.,TRBJ2-2,TRBV29-1,CSVEKEAGELFF,TGCAGCGTTGAAAAAGAAGCCGGGGAGCTGTTTTTT
.,13,medium-sized,TRBJ2-3,TRBV7-2,CASSLYNGDTQYF,TGTGCCAGCAGCTTATATAACGGAGATACGCAGTATTTT
TRBD2,19,medium-sized,TRBJ2-5,TRBV11-3,CASSLEVWSGSPGKETQYF,TGTGCCAGCAGCTTGGAAGTATGGAGCGGGAGCCCTGGGAAAGAGACCCAGTACTTC
TRBD1,14,.,TRBJ2-7,TRBV5-1,CASSLLETGDEQYF,TGCGCCAGCAGCTTATTAGAAACAGGGGACGAGCAGTACTTC
TRBD2,17,few,TRBJ2-5,TRBV6-8,CASSPPRGGSLEETQYF,TGTGCCAGCAGTCCTCCCCGGGGCGGGAGTCTCGAAGAGACCCAGTACTTC
.,14,.,TRBJ2-3,TRBV5-1,CASSNPRQAHTQYF,TGCGCCAGCAGCAACCCTCGGCAAGCCCATACGCAGTATTTT
.,15,few,TRBJ2-1,TRBV11-3,CASSLIAAEGNEQFF,TGTGCCAGCAGCCTGATAGCAGCCGAGGGAAATGAGCAGTTCTTC
.,17,few,TRBJ2-1,TRBV11-3,CASSPFEGGTGTDEQFF,TGTGCCAGCAGCCCCTTTGAGGGGGGAACAGGTACCGATGAGCAGTTCTTC
TRBD2,16,.,TRBJ2-5,TRBV5-1,CASSLALAVTQETQYF,TGCGCCAGCAGCTTGGCGCTAGCGGTAACCCAAGAGACCCAGTACTTC
.,15,few,TRBJ1-1,TRBV28,CATMGRGLTNTEAFF,TGTGCCACCATGGGACGCGGACTTACGAACACTGAAGCTTTCTTT
TRBD1,19,.,TRBJ2-4,TRBV19,CASSRIVGTGQLAKNIQYF,TGTGCCAGTAGTAGGATCGTTGGGACAGGGCAGCTAGCCAAAAACATTCAGTACTTC
.,14,few,TRBJ1-1,TRBV5-1,CATSLGGAGPEAFF,TGCGCCACCTCCCTGGGAGGGGCCGGGCCTGAAGCTTTCTTT
.,13,medium-sized,TRBJ2-7,TRBV6-8,CAIKLTGSYEQYF,TGTGCCATCAAGTTAACAGGGTCCTACGAGCAGTACTTC
.,19,few,TRBJ2-1,TRBV28,CASKVPGDAVFSSYNEQFF,TGTGCCAGCAAAGTCCCCGGGGACGCTGTCTTTAGCTCCTACAATGAGCAGTTCTTC
.,11,few,TRBJ1-1,TRBV30,CAWSQRTEAFF,TGTGCCTGGAGCCAACGAACTGAAGCTTTCTTT
.,14,medium-sized,TRBJ2-2,TRBV11-3,CASSITGFAGELFF,TGTGCCAGCAGTATTACAGGGTTTGCCGGGGAGCTGTTTTTT
TRBD2,14,.,TRBJ2-1,TRBV11-3,CASSPGDYYNEQFF,TGTGCTAGCAGCCCGGGGGACTACTACAATGAGCAGTTCTTC
.,18,.,TRBJ2-4,TRBV19,CASSIERPGDIAKNIQYF,TGTGCCAGTAGTATAGAACGCCCGGGGGACATAGCCAAAAACATTCAGTACTTC
.,17,few,TRBJ2-7,TRBV11-3,CASSLFRFGLGEGEQYF,TGTGCCAGCAGCTTATTTAGGTTTGGGCTAGGGGAAGGGGAGCAGTACTTC
TRBD2,16,few,TRBJ2-7,TRBV28,CASSLVVGGLAGEQYF,TGTGCCAGCAGTTTAGTAGTCGGGGGACTAGCGGGAGAGCAGTACTTC
.,15,medium-sized,TRBJ1-5,TRBV23-1,CASSQDPTGNQPQHF,TGCGCCAGCAGCCAAGATCCAACAGGCAATCAGCCCCAGCATTTT
TRBD2,16,once,TRBJ2-4,TRBV18,CASSPPSGSDENIQYF,TGTGCCAGCTCACCACCTAGCGGGAGTGATGAAAACATTCAGTACTTC
TRBD1,15,.,TRBJ1-4,TRBV6-8,CASSRTGTGNEKLFF,TGTGCCAGCTCTAGAACCGGGACAGGGAATGAAAAACTGTTTTTT
.,15,.,TRBJ1-5,TRBV30,CAWSVGDIGGQPQHF,TGTGCCTGGAGTGTCGGGGACATAGGTGGTCAGCCCCAGCATTTT
TRBD1,15,few,TRBJ2-5,TRBV7-4,CASSPGTGGWETQYF,TGTGCCAGCAGCCCTGGGACAGGGGGATGGGAGACCCAGTACTTC
.,16,few,TRBJ2-1,TRBV11-3,CASSLTEGMLGNEQFF,TGTGCCAGCAGCTTGACAGAGGGGATGTTGGGCAATGAGCAGTTCTTC
TRBD2,14,.,TRBJ2-7,TRBV5-1,CASSWTSGTYEQYF,TGCGCCAGCAGCTGGACTAGCGGAACCTACGAGCAGTACTTC
TRBD1,16,.,TRBJ1-2,TRBV28,CASSSPGQGTHGGYTF,TGTGCCAGCAGTTCTCCGGGACAGGGGACTCACGGTGGCTACACCTTC
.,13,large,TRBJ2-3,TRBV19,CASSGGRTDTQYF,TGTGCCAGTAGTGGGGGGAGGACAGATACGCAGTATTTT
TRBD2,13,.,TRBJ2-7,TRBV18,CASSSTSDYEQYF,TGTGCCAGCTCGTCGACTAGCGACTACGAGCAGTACTTC
.,13,.,TRBJ2-7,TRBV29-1,CSVVGPGIDEQYF,TGCAGCGTTGTGGGACCGGGGATCGACGAGCAGTACTTC
TRBD1,16,.,TRBJ2-7,TRBV11-3,CASSPSGTGGIYEQYF,TGTGCCAGCAGCCCGTCCGGGACAGGGGGTATCTACGAGCAGTACTTC